This T cell receptor (beta chain) was sequenced during a study of blood T cells in healthy people across ages. Study observations and caveats: Per million T cells, TCR beta diversity dropped about linearly as age rose.

CDR1 and CDR2 from the germline V gene are MNHEY and SVGAGI. The CDR3 has 16 residues. The V gene lost 2 bases and the J gene lost 6 bases, with 20 bases spanning the gap. The study drew donors from healthy Caucasian individuals in Russia aged roughly 6 to 90. Concerning this clonotype itself: Its antigen is as yet unknown.

Using a J-beta primer mix together with a sample-barcoded 5' primer, a second PCR was run for roughly 7 to 12 cycles. TCRdb fed the 5' RACE reads into MiXCR, producing one record per CDR3 protein. The top ten clones hold about a quarter of a sample with hundreds of thousands of distinct CDR3 sequences, roughly three fifths of them seen once. Sequenced sample: blood. This clonotype originated in a man aged 35-49 years in good health. The V call is TRBV6-5, the J call TRBJ2-7; D is possibly TRBD1 or TRBD2 (5 bases each). The CDR3 DNA is TGTGCCAGCAGTTACGTTTCACCGGGGCGAGGAGGCGAGCAGTACTTC. Encoded protein: CASSYVSPGRGGEQYF.